This T cell receptor (beta chain) was captured by sequencing in a study of blood T cell repertoires in COVID-19. For the study at large: Italy, Spain and the United States were the sources of the convalescent and acute COVID-19 samples. The cDNA or gDNA used as material had been derived from T cells, B-cell-depleted T cells, or PBMCs.

Profiled with immunoSEQ multiplex PCR; TCRdb holds only in-frame clones, not every one. Here the sample spans a few hundred thousand clones, 80% to 90% being singletons. CDR1 MDHEN and CDR2 SYDVKM come from the germline V gene. This CDR3 comprises 14 residues. The V segment lost 5 bases and the J segment 4 bases; nucleotides outside the gene matches: 4. This clone was seen once. Clinical histories supplied by participants themselves formed the basis of cohort assignment. This sequence joins TRBV28 and TRBJ2-7; 11 bases map to TRBD2. The receptor was isolated from a woman in her thirties or forties with acute COVID-19. Sequencing was carried out using PBMCs or T cells enriched from blood (not recorded which). In nucleotides, the CDR3 is TGTGCCAGCAGTACTAGCGGGGGACAGTACGAGCAGTACTTC. Protein sequence: CASSTSGGQYEQYF.